These 8 T cell receptor beta chains were all obtained from the same sample, sequenced in a study of shared clonotypes between healthy human individuals (dated by TCRdb to about 2020). The protocol used for the library was the immunoSEQ multiplex PCR assay. TCRdb limited this immuneACCESS table to in-frame rearrangements with V and J called. A share of clones is missing; checked studies link under half to unresolved V genes, and the rest is unexplained. The sample has roughly 2.4 million clones on record, 95% of them singletons. Roughly 0.13% of the sample is held by the ten biggest clonotypes. Sequencing input: naive CD4+ T cells sorted from blood. The cell subset or site label for this specimen denotes: CD45RA+ positively selected. The receptors were gathered from a man in his late teens or twenties in good health.

This clone was seen only a few times. The chain combines TRBV28 with TRBJ1-5; the match to TRBD1 covers 12 bases. J lost 9 bases, V lost 7 bases, and 10 bases had no gene match. The CDR3 is 15 residues long. Germline V gene sequence: CDR1 MDHEN, CDR2 SYDVKM. CDR3 DNA sequence: TGTGCCAGCACCCAGGGGGACAGGGGGCGGTGGCCCCAGCATTTT. This sequence encodes CASTQGDRGRWPQHF. The complete variable domain, with remaining parts taken from reference TRBV28 and TRBJ1-5, reads DVKVTQSSRYLVKRTGEKVFLECVQDMDHENMFWYRQDPGLGLRLIYFSYDVKMKEKGDIPEGYSVSREKKERFSLILESASTNQTSMYLCASTQGDRGRWPQHFGDGTRLSIL.

This clone was observed once. The J gene is TRBJ1-1, the V gene TRBV27, with a tentative D call TRBD1 (6 bases). CDR3 length: 15 amino acids. Germline assignment: CDR1 MNHEY and CDR2 SMNVEV (reference sequence). The germline V and J ends were trimmed by 3 bases and 0 bases, with 11 bases remaining between them. This chain's CDR3 is CASSFSAGVNTEAFF. The CDR3 coding sequence is TGTGCCAGCAGTTTTTCGGCAGGGGTGAACACTGAAGCTTTCTTT.

In nucleotides, the CDR3 is TGTGCCAGCTCACCGCCGACAGGAAAGAACACCGGGGAGCTGTTTTTT. As protein: CASSPPTGKNTGELFF. V is TRBV18 and J is TRBJ2-2; possible D gene TRBD1, 6 bases. CDR3 length: 16 residues. V lost 3 bases to trimming and J lost 1 base, with 12 bases between them. Germline V gene lookup returns CDR1 KGHSH and CDR2 LQKENI.

The rearrangement uses TRBV7-9 and TRBJ1-3; D possibly corresponds to TRBD1 (5 bases). V was cut by 8 bases and J by 0 bases, with 17 bases left in between. This CDR3 has 16 residues. The V gene's germline CDR1 is SEHNR and CDR2 FQNEAQ (reference sequence). The CDR3 coding sequence is TGTGCCAGCCAGAGGGACCTATCTTACTCTGGAAACACCATATATTTT. Amino acid sequence: CASQRDLSYSGNTIYF.

This chain connects TRBV21-1 to TRBJ1-2; the table's D call TRBD1 went unverified against the DNA. TRBV21-1 is recorded as a pseudogene. CDR3 length: 14 residues. The DNA of the CDR3 is TGTGCCAGCAGCACGGGCAGGGGTAACTATGGCTACACCTTC. Encoded protein: CASSTGRGNYGYTF.

This chain connects TRBV29-1 to TRBJ2-1, with TRBD2 matching 11 bases. This CDR3 has 17 amino acids. Germline V lookup: CDR1 SQVTM, CDR2 ANQGSEA. J gave up 0 bases and V 1 base, and 5 bases lay outside the gene matches. CDR3 in amino acids: CSVEVSGRARSYNEQFF. The CDR3 DNA sequence: TGCAGCGTTGAAGTTAGCGGGAGGGCCCGCTCCTACAATGAGCAGTTCTTC.

Note on this clone: The identical CDR3 is also encoded by other nucleotide sequences in the sample. The chain couples TRBV5-1 to TRBJ1-5, with 8 positions matching TRBD1. The CDR3 spans 14 residues. Germline V gene sequence: CDR1 SGHRS, CDR2 YFSETQ. V shed 0 bases, J shed 7 bases, and the junction held 3 bases outside the gene matches. The CDR3 region is CASSLAGGGQPQHF. CDR3 DNA sequence: TGCGCCAGCAGCTTGGCAGGGGGCGGGCAGCCCCAGCATTTT.

This clone was counted a few times. The genes are TRBV14 and TRBJ1-1, with D hard to call. V lost 1 base and J 7 bases, leaving 16 bases between the germline ends. The germline gives CDR1 SGHDN, CDR2 FVKESK. The CDR3 loop spans 15 amino acids. The CDR3 nucleotides are TGTGCCAGCAGCCAAGCCCCGACTCCCAGCGGTGAAGCTTTCTTT. Its protein product is CASSQAPTPSGEAFF.